This T cell receptor beta chain was retrieved from a study of spatial heterogeneity in lung cancer. The overall study: Raw reads contained each unique TCR and UMI combination more than ten times on average.

This clonotype has at least ten counts. No antigen is known for it. This CDR3 has 12 residues. From germline, CDR1 is SQVTM and CDR2 ANQGSEA. V was pared by 4 bases and J by 4 bases, with 2 bases of the junction left unmatched. Stated time point: sample taken at primary tumor resection. Whole RNA obtained from tumor, nontumor lung or frozen PBMC underwent sequencing without sorting. Using its own MiXCR run on the 5' RACE reads, TCRdb lists one record per CDR3 protein. The repertoire holds about 85,000 distinct CDR3 sequences, with around 21% as singletons. Findings and caveats of the study: Ubiquitous expanded tumor TCRs surfaced in blood more at resection than they did at follow-up.

The sample here was PBMCs, taken at surgery. The chain uses TRBV29-1 and TRBJ1-2; 8 nucleotides align to TRBD1. This receptor was taken from a male donor with early-stage non-small cell lung cancer. CDR3 residues: CSVGQGTYGYTF. The CDR3 DNA reads TGCAGCGTTGGACAGGGGACCTATGGCTACACCTTC.